This TCR beta chain stems from a study of T-cell reconstitution after alpha-beta-depleted transplantation in children. The TCRbeta library incorporated unique molecular identifiers. TCRdb recomputed calls from the PCR reads with MiXCR, one row per CDR3 protein. The data show 250,000 to 300,000 distinct CDR3 sequences, nearly 8% seen once. This clonotype was counted between two and nine times. As yet, its antigen is unknown. Trimming stripped 4 bases from V and 2 bases from J, with 10 bases between. From germline, CDR1 is SGHRS and CDR2 YFSETQ. The CDR3 is 14 residues long. Study-wide results and limits: After one year, T-cell counts and TCRbeta diversity mostly came from new T cells. Roughly two months post-transplant, alpha-beta T cells reportedly originated from several hundred graft clones that had expanded. There were some patients whose high TCRbeta diversity at day 60 came from surviving recipient T cells and thymic progenitors.

The starting material was peripheral blood, obtained 360 days after TCRalphabeta/CD19-depleted stem cell transplant. The clonotype was recovered from a female patient between 2 and 15 years old who had a stem cell transplant for Fanconi anemia, so the T cells may come from the graft donor. V is TRBV5-1 and J is TRBJ1-3; D perhaps matches TRBD1 (5 bases). CDR3 sequence reads: CASSRDGTGNTIYF. DNA for the CDR3: TGCGCCAGCAGCCGGGACGGTACTGGAAACACCATATATTTT.